A single sample is the source of the 17 T cell receptor beta chains below, sequenced in a study of CD8+ T cells in alopecia areata (dated by TCRdb to between 2018 and 2020). Library method: the immunoSEQ multiplex PCR assay. To provide template for TCR sequencing, every sample had RNA extracted and reverse transcribed into cDNA. TCRdb carries this immuneACCESS record with in-frame sequences only. Its versions omit some clonotypes, under half of them owing to an unresolved V gene in the studies checked, with the rest unexplained. The sample has a few hundred thousand clones on record, approximately 60% of them singletons. The ten largest account for roughly 0.88% of the sample. The treatment or condition label corresponds to: oral pan-JAK inhibitor, 5-10 mg twice daily. Sequenced here: CD4+ T cells sorted from blood, sampled around week 53, from a patient treated with tofacitinib. Receptors originate from a human donor with alopecia areata.

The DNA for the CDR3 is TGTGCCTGGAGTCGAGGACTAGCGGGGGTAGAGACCCAGTACTTC. This gives the protein CAWSRGLAGVETQYF. V and J are TRBV30 and TRBJ2-5, with 13 bases aligning to TRBD2. J lost 4 bases, V lost 2 bases, and 4 bases had no gene match. Looked up from germline, CDR1 is GTSNPN and CDR2 is SVGIG (reference sequence). This CDR3 has 15 residues.

CDR3 sequence: CASSVEVAGAHNEQFF. The CDR3 bases are TGTGCCAGCAGCGTAGAGGTGGCGGGGGCTCACAATGAGCAGTTCTTC. This chain links TRBV9 with TRBJ2-1, with a weak D call TRBD2 (7 bases). Germline CDR1 reads SGDLS; CDR2 reads YYNGEE. This CDR3 has 16 residues. V was cut by 0 bases and J by 5 bases, with 15 bases left in between.

This chain links TRBV6-1 with TRBJ1-1; 8 nucleotides line up with TRBD1. The CDR3 extends over 15 amino acids. The germline gives CDR1 MNHNS, CDR2 SASEGT. V shed 2 bases, J shed 2 bases, and the junction held 4 bases outside the gene matches. This CDR3 is CASSEIGTGNTEAFF. CDR3 sequence (DNA): TGTGCCAGCAGTGAAATCGGGACAGGAAACACTGAAGCTTTCTTT.

The gene calls are TRBV2 and TRBJ2-7, with D maybe TRBD2 (5 bases). The germline V gene has CDR1 SNHLY and CDR2 FYNNEI. The CDR3 length is 11 residues. Trimming stripped 7 bases from V and 7 bases from J, with 11 bases between. DNA for the CDR3: TGTGCCAGCATGAGGGAGAAAGAGCAGTACTTC. Amino acid sequence: CASMREKEQYF.

This clone was picked up a small number of times. One end of the junction varies from germline; a read error may be responsible. The CDR3 region is CAVRTGEGSPLHF. CDR3 sequence (DNA): TGTGCCGTCAGGACCGGGGAAGGGTCACCCCTCCACTTT. The rearrangement uses TRBV10-3 and TRBJ1-6; D is unclear. The CDR3 has 13 amino acids. Looked up from germline, CDR1 is ENHRY and CDR2 is SYGVKD.

V and J are TRBV5-1 and TRBJ2-3; TRBD2 matches at 13 bases. J lost 9 bases, V lost 0 bases, and 7 bases had no gene match. The germline V gene encodes CDR1 SGHRS and CDR2 YFSETQ. The CDR3 totals 16 residues. The CDR3 DNA reads as TGCGCCAGCAGCTTGGCCTTGACTAGCGGGGGGATAACGCAGTATTTT. Protein: CASSLALTSGGITQYF.

In its sample, this clone was seen a few times. The V gene is TRBV18, the J gene TRBJ1-1, with no clear D. The germline V gene has CDR1 KGHSH and CDR2 LQKENI. The CDR3 loop spans 14 amino acids. The germline V and J ends were trimmed by 1 base and 1 base, with 7 bases remaining between them. The CDR3 coding sequence is TGTGCCAGCTCACCACGAATGGAGAACACTGAAGCTTTCTTT. It codes for CASSPRMENTEAFF. Combining the CDR3 with reference TRBV18 and TRBJ1-1 gives the whole variable domain NAGVMQNPRHLVRRRGQEARLRCSPMKGHSHVYWYRQLPEEGLKFMVYLQKENIIDESGMPKERFSAEFPKEGPSILRIQQVVRGDSAAYFCASSPRMENTEAFFGQGTRLTVV.

The V gene is TRBV5-1, the J gene TRBJ2-5; D remains ambiguous. The CDR3 has 13 amino acids. Per germline, CDR1 SGHRS and CDR2 YFSETQ. The V end lost 3 bases, the J end lost 2 bases, and 8 bases lay between the germline ends. The CDR3, as DNA: TGCGCCAGCAGCTCCGAGTATCAAGAGACCCAGTACTTC. Residues: CASSSEYQETQYF. The variable domain in full, completed from reference TRBV5-1 and TRBJ2-5, reads KAGVTQTPRYLIKTRGQQVTLSCSPISGHRSVSWYQQTPGQGLQFLFEYFSETQRNKGNFPGRFSGRQFSNSRSEMNVSTLELGDSALYLCASSSEYQETQYFGPGTRLLVL.

The chain has TRBV30 and TRBJ2-5; D may match TRBD1 or TRBD2 (5 bases each). Trimming pared 2 bases from V and 11 bases from J, leaving 15 bases between. Germline CDR1 and CDR2: GTSNPN and SVGIG (reference sequence). The CDR3 contains 12 residues. The CDR3 nucleotides read TGTGCCTGGAGTCCCGGGACCCAAGTACAGTACTTC. This translates into CAWSPGTQVQYF.

This clone was detected only a few times. V and J are TRBV25-1 and TRBJ2-2, with D perhaps TRBD1 (6 bases). V was pared by 6 bases and J by 6 bases, with 14 bases between. Germline CDR1 is MGHDK and CDR2 is SYGVNS. The CDR3 is 14 amino acids. CDR3 protein: CASSSIRTAGELFF. The CDR3 DNA is TGTGCCAGCAGCTCGATCAGGACAGCCGGGGAGCTGTTTTTT. The full variable domain, completed using reference TRBV25-1 and TRBJ2-2, is EADIYQTPRYLVIGTGKKITLECSQTMGHDKMYWYQQDPGMELHLIHYSYGVNSTEKGDLSSESTVSRIRTEHFPLTLESARPSHTSQYLCASSSIRTAGELFFGEGSRLTVL.

This rearrangement joins TRBV5-4 to TRBJ1-2; D call uncertain. The germline gives CDR1 SGHNT, CDR2 YYREEE (reference sequence). This CDR3 has 14 amino acids. V lost 4 bases to trimming and J lost 0 bases, with 10 bases between them. CDR3 loop: CASSQPQANYGYTF. CDR3 nucleotides: TGTGCCAGCAGCCAACCACAAGCTAACTATGGCTACACCTTC.

This clone was found a few times. The V gene is TRBV7-2, the J gene TRBJ1-5; D not resolved. V was trimmed by 2 bases and J by 6 bases, leaving 8 bases between them. The length of the CDR3 is 13 residues. CDR1 SGHTA and CDR2 FQGNSA come from the germline V gene. The CDR3 sequence: CASSLRAFQPQHF. The CDR3, as DNA: TGTGCCAGCAGCTTACGGGCGTTTCAGCCCCAGCATTTT.

J is TRBJ2-1 and V is TRBV5-1; 11 nucleotides agree with TRBD2. The CDR3 has 17 residues. J gave up 6 bases and V 4 bases, and 12 bases lay outside the gene matches. Germline V gene sequence: CDR1 SGHRS, CDR2 YFSETQ. The CDR3, as DNA: TGCGCCAGCAGCCGGTCTAGAATGGGACTAGCGGTCAATGAGCAGTTCTTC. Translation: CASSRSRMGLAVNEQFF.

This sequence joins TRBV27 and TRBJ1-1, with TRBD1 as a possible D gene (5 bases). V dropped 8 bases and J dropped 8 bases, with 15 bases sitting between them. This CDR3 is 12 amino acids long. Germline loops: CDR1 MNHEY, CDR2 SMNVEV (reference sequence). CDR3 protein: CASGNSGREAFF. For the CDR3, the DNA is TGTGCCAGCGGGAACTCGGGACGAGAAGCTTTCTTT.

This chain connects TRBV29-1 to TRBJ2-1; tentatively, D is TRBD1 (5 bases). Germline V lookup: CDR1 SQVTM, CDR2 ANQGSEA. This CDR3 has 14 residues. Deletions cut 7 bases from V and 0 bases from J, with 13 bases between. DNA of the CDR3: TGCAGCGCATCAGGGTACTCCTCCTACAATGAGCAGTTCTTC. This sequence encodes CSASGYSSYNEQFF.

The rearrangement joins TRBV20-1 to TRBJ2-3; D unresolved. The CDR3 has 11 amino acids. V lost 6 bases and J 6 bases, leaving 10 bases between the germline ends. Germline assignment: CDR1 DFQATT and CDR2 SNEGSKA (reference sequence). The CDR3 DNA is TGCAGTGCCCCGGATGGGGATACGCAGTATTTT. It is translated as CSAPDGDTQYF.

V is TRBV11-2 and J is TRBJ1-2; D not resolved. CDR1 and CDR2 from the germline V gene are SGHAT and FQNNGV. The CDR3 loop spans 12 amino acids. V lost 2 bases to trimming and J lost 5 bases, with 6 bases between them. This chain's CDR3 is CASSLRIYGYTF. CDR3 nucleotides: TGTGCCAGCAGCTTAAGGATTTATGGCTACACCTTC.